The present entry profiles one T cell receptor (beta chain) with its context. Distinct nucleotide sequences in the sample also encode this CDR3. This entry belongs to a study of T cells in tumors and immune-related adverse events. The protocol was immunoSEQ multiplex PCR, while the TCRdb copy is restricted to in-frame clones and leaves out a portion. The data show around 2,500 clones, with around 82% seen just once and 7% to 7.5% held by the top ten. The germline V gene encodes CDR1 SGHRS and CDR2 YFSETQ. With 1 base removed from V and 2 bases from J, the gap between germline ends came to 21 bases. The CDR3 loop spans 18 amino acids.

The chain has TRBV5-1 and TRBJ1-2, with D perhaps TRBD1 (5 bases). Specimen: tumor tissue, collected from a patient treated with anti-PD-1 therapy. This TCR came from a female donor with metastatic renal cell carcinoma. The CDR3 spells CASSLTPTMTDPNYGYTF. CDR3 sequence (DNA): TGCGCCAGCAGCTTGACCCCCACGATGACAGATCCGAACTATGGCTACACCTTC.